This T cell receptor (beta chain) was sequenced for a study of cytomegalovirus exposure and HLA in healthy donors. Overall study results and limits: An apparent linkage of common viral pathogens to several of the most significant clusters emerged in a later analysis. Per a later analysis, 16,951 TCR beta sequences showed association with HLA alleles at 0.05 false discovery rate. High sensitivity and specificity were reportedly achieved when the classifier diagnosed cytomegalovirus status. The productive fraction for most TCR beta V segments was about 87% or about 30% in an earlier analysis.

This clone occurred once. Its antigen is unidentified. The CDR3 sequence is 14 residues long. V was cut by 0 bases and J by 5 bases, with 8 bases left in between. CDR1 is LGHNA, CDR2 YNFKEQ, per germline. The PCR had 60 Vbeta and 13 Jbeta primers. Sequenced by immunoSEQ multiplex PCR; TCRdb stores in-frame clones only, minus some. The profile covers 30,000 to 40,000 clones, with about 70% appearing a single time and nearly 4% taken by the ten largest. This TCR was recovered from a man between 35 and 55 years old in good health and CMV-seronegative. The material sequenced was PBMCs. The V gene is TRBV4-2, the J gene TRBJ2-4; no clear D. The CDR3 bases are TGTGCCAGCAGCCAAGACTATGGTCAAAACATTCAGTACTTC. As protein: CASSQDYGQNIQYF.